This T cell receptor beta chain was documented in a study of T cells after yellow fever vaccination. The overall study: Preparation of the low-cell-number fractions used SMART-Seq v4 Ultra Low Input.

TCRdb passed the 5' RACE reads through MiXCR, listing each CDR3 protein once. The sample has tens of thousands of distinct CDR3 sequences; approximately 7% are singletons. To note about this clonotype: Possible read error: a much larger clone is one base away.

The ends were cut back, 2 bases at V and 8 bases at J, with 15 bases in the middle. The CDR3 totals 14 residues. In germline, CDR1 is MNHEY, CDR2 SVGAGI. The receptor was derived from a young man who received the YFV17D yellow fever vaccine. This chain joins TRBV6-5 and TRBJ2-5, with D possibly matching TRBD2 (5 bases). The source was CD8+ T cells sorted from PBMCs, collected approximately 47 days after the first yellow fever vaccination. CDR3 protein: CASSYPGGGDTQYF. CDR3 nucleotides: TGTGCCAGCAGTTACCCAGGAGGAGGAGACACCCAGTACTTC.